This is a list of T cell receptor beta chains from one sample in a study of blood T cell repertoires in COVID-19. TCRdb keeps only in-frame clones here, not all; method: immunoSEQ multiplex PCR. The sample lists some 200,000 clones, roughly 94% occurring once. Sequenced: peripheral blood. These receptors originate from a man aged 30 to 45 with acute or convalescent COVID-19. Each CDR3 is given with its conserved first and last residue. A D gene is named only where the DNA matches it firmly.

v_call	d_call	j_call	cdr3_nt	cdr3_aa
TRBV28	-	TRBJ1-5	TGTGCCAGCAGTCCTCCGGCCCGGGGGTTGGCCCAGCATTTT	CASSPPARGLAQHF
TRBV28	-	TRBJ1-2	TGTGCCAGCAGTCCCGGGACAAAAGGCTACACCTTC	CASSPGTKGYTF
TRBV5-4	TRBD1	TRBJ2-1	TGTGCCAGCAGCTACCGGGACAGATACTACAATGAGCAGTTCTTC	CASSYRDRYYNEQFF
TRBV30	-	TRBJ1-3	TGTGCGGGCGGCAGGAGGGGCACCATATATTTT	CAGGRRGTIYF
TRBV11-2	TRBD2	TRBJ2-1	TGTGCCAGCAGCTTCAATAGCGGGAGCTACTCCTACAATGAGCAGTTCTTC	CASSFNSGSYSYNEQFF
TRBV5-4	-	TRBJ1-4	TGTGCCGGGACAAATGCAACTAATGAAAAACTGTTTTTT	CAGTNATNEKLFF
TRBV28	-	TRBJ1-2	TGTGCCAGCAGTTCCCACATCGGAGGTGTGAACTATGGCTACACCTTC	CASSSHIGGVNYGYTF
TRBV2	TRBD1	TRBJ2-7	TGTGCCAGCAAACCGACAGGGCAATCCTACGAGCAGTACTTC	CASKPTGQSYEQYF
TRBV19	TRBD1	TRBJ1-1	TGTGCCAGCCGGAAGGGGGCGAACACTGAAGCTTTCTTT	CASRKGANTEAFF
TRBV28	-	TRBJ2-4	TGTGCCAGCAGTTTACCCGGTTCAGCCAAAAACATTCAGTACTTC	CASSLPGSAKNIQYF
TRBV4-1	TRBD1	TRBJ1-2	TGCGCCAGCAGCCCGACAGGGGACTATGGCTACACCTTC	CASSPTGDYGYTF
TRBV15	-	TRBJ2-3	TGTGCCACCAGCTCAACGAGAGATACGCAGTATTTT	CATSSTRDTQYF
TRBV7-8	TRBD1	TRBJ1-4	TGTGCCAGCAGCCCTAGGGCGGACAGGGGGCTTCCGAATGAAAAACTGTTTTTT	CASSPRADRGLPNEKLFF
TRBV30	TRBD1	TRBJ1-4	TGTGCCTGGAGCGCACATACAGGGGGCGCGAATGAAAAACTGTTTTTT	CAWSAHTGGANEKLFF
TRBV30	TRBD2	TRBJ2-1	TGTGCCTGGAGTTCGGGGGGCTCCTACAATGAGCAGTTCTTC	CAWSSGGSYNEQFF
TRBV3-1/TRBV3-2	-	TRBJ1-3	TGTGCCAGCAGGGCCAGTGGAAACACCATATATTTT	CASRASGNTIYF
TRBV19	TRBD1	TRBJ1-2	TGTGCCAGTAGTGCAGGACAGGGTAGGGGCTACACCTTC	CASSAGQGRGYTF
TRBV28	-	TRBJ1-5	TGTGCCAGCAGTGAGGCGATGGGCAATCAGCCCCAGCATTTT	CASSEAMGNQPQHF